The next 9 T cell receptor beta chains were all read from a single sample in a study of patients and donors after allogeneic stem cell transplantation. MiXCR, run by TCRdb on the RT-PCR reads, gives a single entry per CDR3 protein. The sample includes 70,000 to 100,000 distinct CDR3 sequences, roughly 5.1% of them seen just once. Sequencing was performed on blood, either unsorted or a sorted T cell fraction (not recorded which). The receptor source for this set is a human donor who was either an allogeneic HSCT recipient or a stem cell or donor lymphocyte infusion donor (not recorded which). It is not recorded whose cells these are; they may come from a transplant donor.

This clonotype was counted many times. The CDR3 loop is CATSQVNEQFF. CDR3 bases: TGTGCCACCAGCCAGGTAAATGAGCAGTTCTTC. The rearrangement links TRBV24-1 to TRBJ2-1; D is unclear. From germline, CDR1 is KGHDR and CDR2 SFDVKD. The CDR3 loop spans 11 amino acids. V was clipped by 7 bases and J by 7 bases, with 7 bases between them.

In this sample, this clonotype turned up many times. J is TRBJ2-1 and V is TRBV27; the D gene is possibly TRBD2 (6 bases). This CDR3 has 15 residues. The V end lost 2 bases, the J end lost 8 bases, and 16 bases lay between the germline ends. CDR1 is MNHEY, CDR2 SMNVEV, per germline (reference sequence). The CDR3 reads CASSLARVGGDEQFF. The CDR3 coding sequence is TGTGCCAGCAGTTTAGCTAGAGTGGGGGGAGATGAGCAGTTCTTC.

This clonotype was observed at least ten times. CDR3 in amino acids: CASSKRGTSGGANEQYF. CDR3 nucleotide sequence: TGTGCCAGCAGCAAAAGAGGGACTAGCGGGGGGGCGAACGAGCAGTACTTC. The V call is TRBV7-2, the J call TRBJ2-7, with TRBD2 matching over 16 bases. Trimming at V came to 5 bases and at J to 5 bases, leaving 9 bases not matched to a gene. Germline lookup yields CDR1 SGHTA and CDR2 FQGNSA. The CDR3 covers 17 residues.

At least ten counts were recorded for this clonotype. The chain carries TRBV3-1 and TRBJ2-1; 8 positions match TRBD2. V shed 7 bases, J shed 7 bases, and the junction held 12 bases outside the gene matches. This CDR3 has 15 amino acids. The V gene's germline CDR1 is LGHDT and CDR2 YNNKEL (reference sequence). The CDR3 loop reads CASTVGAGVKNEQFF. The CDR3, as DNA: TGTGCCAGCACCGTTGGAGCGGGAGTTAAGAATGAGCAGTTCTTC.

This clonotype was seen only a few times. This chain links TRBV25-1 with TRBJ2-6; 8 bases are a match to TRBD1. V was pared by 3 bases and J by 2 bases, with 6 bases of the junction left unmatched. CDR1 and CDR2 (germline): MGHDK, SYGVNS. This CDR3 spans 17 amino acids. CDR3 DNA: TGTGCCAGCAGTGACCGACAGGGGCTTGCTGGGGCCAACGTCCTGACTTTC. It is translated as CASSDRQGLAGANVLTF.

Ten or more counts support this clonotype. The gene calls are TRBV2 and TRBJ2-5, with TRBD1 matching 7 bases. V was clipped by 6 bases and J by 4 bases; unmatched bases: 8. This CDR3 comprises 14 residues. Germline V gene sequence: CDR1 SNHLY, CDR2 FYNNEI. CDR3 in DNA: TGTGCCAGCAGCCCGTCAGGGGGTGGAGAGACCCAGTACTTC. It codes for CASSPSGGGETQYF.

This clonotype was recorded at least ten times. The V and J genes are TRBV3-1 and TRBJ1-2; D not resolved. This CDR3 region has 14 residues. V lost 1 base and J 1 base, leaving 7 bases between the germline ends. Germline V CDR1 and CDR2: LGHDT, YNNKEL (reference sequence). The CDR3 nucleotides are TGTGCCAGCAGCCAAGCGGGGAGTAACTATGGCTACACCTTC. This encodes CASSQAGSNYGYTF.

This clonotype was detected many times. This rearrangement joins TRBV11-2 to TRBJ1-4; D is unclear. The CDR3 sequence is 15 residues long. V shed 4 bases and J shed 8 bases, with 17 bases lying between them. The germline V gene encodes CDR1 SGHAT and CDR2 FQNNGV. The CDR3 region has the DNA TGTGCCAGCAGCTCCCCGGGTGACTTAATGGAAAAACTGTTTTTT. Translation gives CASSSPGDLMEKLFF.

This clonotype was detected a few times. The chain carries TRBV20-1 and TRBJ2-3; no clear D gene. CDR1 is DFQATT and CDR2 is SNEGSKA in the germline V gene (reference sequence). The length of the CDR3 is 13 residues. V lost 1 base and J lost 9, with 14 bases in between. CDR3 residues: CSARVDGGDTQYF. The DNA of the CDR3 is TGCAGTGCTAGAGTAGACGGCGGAGACACGCAGTATTTT.